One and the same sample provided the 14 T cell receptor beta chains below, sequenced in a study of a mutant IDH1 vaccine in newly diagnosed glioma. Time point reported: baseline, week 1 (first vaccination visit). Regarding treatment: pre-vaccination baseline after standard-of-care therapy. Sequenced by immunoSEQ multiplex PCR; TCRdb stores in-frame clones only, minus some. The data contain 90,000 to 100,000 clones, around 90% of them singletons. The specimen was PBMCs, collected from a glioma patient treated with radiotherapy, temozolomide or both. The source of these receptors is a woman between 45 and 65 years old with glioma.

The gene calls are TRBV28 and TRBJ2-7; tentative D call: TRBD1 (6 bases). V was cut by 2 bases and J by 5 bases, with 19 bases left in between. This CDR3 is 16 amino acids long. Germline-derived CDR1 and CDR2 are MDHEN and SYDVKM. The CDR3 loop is CASSLGRQVLLDEQYF. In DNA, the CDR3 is TGTGCCAGCAGTTTAGGCCGACAGGTCCTTTTGGACGAGCAGTACTTC.

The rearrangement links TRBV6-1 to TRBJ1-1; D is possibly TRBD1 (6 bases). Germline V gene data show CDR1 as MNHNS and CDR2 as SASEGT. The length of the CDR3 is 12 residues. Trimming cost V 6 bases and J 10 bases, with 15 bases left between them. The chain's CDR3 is CASRPSQGTAFF. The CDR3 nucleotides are TGTGCCAGCAGACCCTCGCAGGGGACAGCTTTCTTT.

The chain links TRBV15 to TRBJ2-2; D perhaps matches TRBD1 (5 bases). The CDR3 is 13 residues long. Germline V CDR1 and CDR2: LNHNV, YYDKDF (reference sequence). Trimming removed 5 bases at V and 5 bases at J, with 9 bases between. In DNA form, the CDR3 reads TGTGCCACCAGCCTACAGGCTACCGGGGAGCTGTTTTTT. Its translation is CATSLQATGELFF.

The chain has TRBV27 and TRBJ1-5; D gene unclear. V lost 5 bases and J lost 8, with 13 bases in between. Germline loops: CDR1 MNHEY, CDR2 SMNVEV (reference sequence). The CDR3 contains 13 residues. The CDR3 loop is CASSTRGGEPQHF. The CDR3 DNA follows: TGTGCCAGCAGTACAAGAGGCGGGGAGCCCCAGCATTTT.

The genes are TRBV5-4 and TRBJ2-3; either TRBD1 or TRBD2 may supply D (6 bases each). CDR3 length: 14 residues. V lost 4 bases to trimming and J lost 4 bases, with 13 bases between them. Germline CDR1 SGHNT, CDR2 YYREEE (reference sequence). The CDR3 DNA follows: TGTGCCAGCAGCCCTGGAGGGGGGTCAGATACGCAGTATTTT. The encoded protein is CASSPGGGSDTQYF.

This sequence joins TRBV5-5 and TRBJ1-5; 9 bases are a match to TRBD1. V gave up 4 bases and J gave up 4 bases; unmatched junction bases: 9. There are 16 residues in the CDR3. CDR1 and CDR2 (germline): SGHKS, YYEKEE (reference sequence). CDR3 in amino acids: CASSPPGTGLNQPQHF. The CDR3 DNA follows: TGTGCCAGCAGCCCCCCTGGGACAGGGCTGAATCAGCCCCAGCATTTT.

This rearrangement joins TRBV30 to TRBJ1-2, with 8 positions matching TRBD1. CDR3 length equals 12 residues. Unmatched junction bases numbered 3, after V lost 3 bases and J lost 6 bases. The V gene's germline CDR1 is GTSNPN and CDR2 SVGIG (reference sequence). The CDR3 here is CAWRQGVDGYTF. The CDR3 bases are TGTGCCTGGAGACAGGGGGTCGATGGCTACACCTTC.

The CDR3 sequence: CASSPPPYNEQFF. The CDR3 coding sequence is TGTGCCAGCAGCCCTCCCCCCTACAATGAGCAGTTCTTC. The V gene is TRBV7-3, the J gene TRBJ2-1; D is ambiguous. Germline CDR1 is SGHTA and CDR2 is FQGTGA. The length of the CDR3 is 13 residues. Trimming stripped 5 bases from V and 2 bases from J, with 7 bases between.

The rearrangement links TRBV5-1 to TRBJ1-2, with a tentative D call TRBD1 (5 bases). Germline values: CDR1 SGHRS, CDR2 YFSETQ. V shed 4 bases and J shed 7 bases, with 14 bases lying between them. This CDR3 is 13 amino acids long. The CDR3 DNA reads TGCGCCAGCAGCCTGACAGATCCGGTTGGCTACACCTTC. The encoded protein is CASSLTDPVGYTF.

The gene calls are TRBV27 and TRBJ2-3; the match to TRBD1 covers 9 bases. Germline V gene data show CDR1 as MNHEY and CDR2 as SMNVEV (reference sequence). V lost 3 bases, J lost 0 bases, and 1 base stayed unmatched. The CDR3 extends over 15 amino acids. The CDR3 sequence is CASSLTGGSTDTQYF. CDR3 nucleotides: TGTGCCAGCAGTTTGACAGGGGGGAGCACAGATACGCAGTATTTT.

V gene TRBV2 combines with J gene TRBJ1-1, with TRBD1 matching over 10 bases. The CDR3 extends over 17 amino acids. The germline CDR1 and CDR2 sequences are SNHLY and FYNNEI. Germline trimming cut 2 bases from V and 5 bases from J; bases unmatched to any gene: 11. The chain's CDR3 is CASSERSRGTGATEAFF. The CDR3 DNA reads TGTGCCAGCAGTGAAAGGAGTCGGGGGACAGGGGCGACTGAAGCTTTCTTT.

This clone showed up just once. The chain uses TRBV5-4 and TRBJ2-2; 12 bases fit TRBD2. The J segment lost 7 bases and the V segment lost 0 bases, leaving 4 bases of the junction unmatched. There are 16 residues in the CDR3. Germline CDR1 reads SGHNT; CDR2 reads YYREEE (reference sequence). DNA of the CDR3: TGTGCCAGCAGCTTGGGACTAGCGGGAGAGAGCGGGGAGCTGTTTTTT. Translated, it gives CASSLGLAGESGELFF.

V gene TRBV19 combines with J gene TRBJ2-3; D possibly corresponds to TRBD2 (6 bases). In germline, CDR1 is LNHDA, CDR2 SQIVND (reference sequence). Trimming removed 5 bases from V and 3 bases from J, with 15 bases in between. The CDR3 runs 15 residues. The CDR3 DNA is TGTGCCAGTAGTCCTCGGAGGGGAGAGACAGATACGCAGTATTTT. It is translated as CASSPRRGETDTQYF.

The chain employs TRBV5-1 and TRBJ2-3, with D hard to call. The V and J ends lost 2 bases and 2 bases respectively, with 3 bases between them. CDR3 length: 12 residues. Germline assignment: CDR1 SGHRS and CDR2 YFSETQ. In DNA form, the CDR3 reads TGCGCCAGCAGCTTTGCCACAGATACGCAGTATTTT. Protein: CASSFATDTQYF.